This T cell receptor beta chain was observed in a study of OX40 agonist ivuxolimab in advanced cancers. Regarding the complete study: Ivuxolimab was an agonistic, fully human IgG2 monoclonal antibody directed against OX40 (CD134), a costimulatory receptor. Intravenous ivuxolimab was administered to patients every 2 weeks at six dose levels: 0.01, 0.1, 0.3, 1.5, 3 and 10 mg/kg. Of the roughly 52 dose-escalation patients, hepatocellular carcinoma was present in approximately 20, melanoma in roughly 15, renal cell carcinoma in 9 and head and neck cancer in 9. A male proportion of approximately 83% and a mean age of 60 years, ranging from 23 to 79, were recorded for the dose-escalation cohort. Patients were allowed to have had prior anti-PD-1, anti-PD-L1 or anti-CTLA-4 therapy, and around 43% of the dose-escalation patients had been treated with checkpoint inhibitors. Partial responses were achieved by three dose-escalation patients, of whom one had hepatocellular carcinoma and two had cutaneous melanoma. Peripheral TCRbeta sequencing was intended to test whether TCR sequence diversity was altered and clonal T-cell expansion was caused by ivuxolimab. The monotherapy dose-escalation portion (N = 52 patients) of the phase I ivuxolimab trial is reported in the paper.

Patients with a history of autoimmune disease or receiving systemic immunosuppression were excluded from the trial. Peripheral blood for TCR sequencing was collected from all dose cohorts at baseline, on cycle 4 day 1, and on cycle 7 day 1. The samples were taken from a phase I, first-in-human, multicenter, open-label dose-escalation trial of ivuxolimab. Adults with locally advanced or metastatic melanoma, renal cell carcinoma, hepatocellular carcinoma or head and neck squamous cell carcinoma were enrolled in the trial. Before TCR sequencing, CD4+ T cells and CD8+ T cells were sorted from peripheral blood as separate populations. Genomic DNA was isolated from the sorted cells so that the TCRbeta CDR3 region could be sequenced. The immunoSEQ Assay was used to sequence the TCRbeta CDR3 regions. Entries here come from immuneACCESS through TCRdb and include only in-frame sequences with V and J called. Some clones fail to appear in such tables; in the studies checked, an unresolved V gene covers under half of the shortfall, and the cause of the remainder is unknown. The sample table lists roughly 92,000 clones, around 90% of them with a count of one. The ten largest make up more than 0.15% of the sample.

General conclusions and limits of the study: In the 0.1-3.0 mg/kg groups, partial responders were among the patients with the lowest normalized peripheral clonal expansion, particularly in CD8+ T cells. After ivuxolimab, CD8+ T cells had more expanded clones than CD4+ T cells on average. The antigen specificity of the peripheral T cells that underwent clonal expansion was not determined. At doses of 0.1 to 3.0 mg/kg, clonal expansion of both CD4+ and CD8+ blood T cells was observed from baseline to week 6. Low levels of normalized T-cell clonal expansion were also shown by some nonresponding patients.

As concerns this clone: The target of this receptor is not known. One base away there is no much larger clone; base qualities are not given.

Its CDR3 holds 14 amino acids, cysteine through phenylalanine. The kept DNA is CDR3 alone, 42 bases in frame from the first base. CDR1 and CDR2 are read off the germline V gene as SQVTM and ANQGSEA. From V the trimming removes 6 bases and from J it removes 3 bases, while the gene matches leave 9 bases of the junction unaccounted for. Sequenced material: CD4+ or CD8+ T cells sorted from blood, taken in a trial of the OX40 agonist ivuxolimab. Here the chain combines TRBV29-1 and TRBJ1-1, and 8 junction bases match TRBD1. The sequence was obtained from an adult with an advanced solid tumor such as melanoma, head and neck, liver or kidney cancer. In nucleotide form, the sequence is TGCAGCGTCCTACCCTCCAGGGGGCACACTGAAGCTTTCTTT. Translated, it gives CSVLPSRGHTEAFF.